The sequence of this T cell receptor (beta chain) was determined in a study of T cell responses to AZD1222 COVID-19 vaccine. About this clone: Its matching antigen is unknown.

CDR1 MDHEN and CDR2 SYDVKM come from the germline V gene. V was clipped by 4 bases and J by 0 bases, with 10 bases between them. The CDR3 spans 14 residues. Overall study results and limits: Breadth and depth of Spike-specific TCRs rose after two AZD1222 doses. A reported finding is that nearly half of spike-specific TCRs target unmutated variant regions.

Profiling relied on immunoSEQ multiplex PCR, and the TCRdb table lists in-frame clones only, not all of them. The sample contains approximately 300,000 clones, around 92% of which appear only once. This TCR was sampled from an adult who received the AZD1222 COVID-19 vaccine. This chain connects TRBV28 to TRBJ2-7; D is unclear. The starting material was peripheral blood, obtained 28 days after the second AZD1222 dose. CDR3 DNA: TGTGCCAGCAGTTCCCCGGGCGGCTCCTACGAGCAGTACTTC. The encoded protein is CASSSPGGSYEQYF.